These T cell receptor beta chains were read from a single sample in a study of human CD8 memory T cell subsets. TCRdb reprocessed the 5' RACE reads, with one entry per CDR3 protein and no DNA. The repertoire table contains 10,000 or so distinct CDR3 sequences. Sequencing used CD8+ T cells from PBMCs. These TCRs come from a human donor in good health. Both conserved end residues are part of each CDR3. Clone size appears in some rows only: once, few, many, or a class for an expanded clone.

v_gene	abundance	len	j_gene	CDR3aa
TRBV7-9	-	13	TRBJ2-7	CASSFSEIYEQYF
TRBV2	-	16	TRBJ2-2	CASSEGRHLNTGELFF
TRBV11-2	-	13	TRBJ1-5	CASSQGSNQPQHF
TRBV7-9	-	13	TRBJ2-3	CASSLLGTDTQYF
TRBV5-6	-	14	TRBJ2-7	CASSLERQPYEQYF
TRBV7-2	-	12	TRBJ1-2	CASTTGVVGYTF
TRBV3-1	-	15	TRBJ2-1	CASSLQTSGHNEQFF
TRBV4-1	-	15	TRBJ2-1	CASSQTSGRYNEQFF
TRBV7-9	-	14	TRBJ2-7	CASSLAGGLYEQYF
TRBV10-1	-	14	TRBJ2-7	CASSRDASSYEQYF
TRBV10-1	medium-sized	13	TRBJ2-1	CASRGLAGNEQFF
TRBV12-3/TRBV12-4	-	15	TRBJ2-7	CASSLGTSGSYEQYF
TRBV9	-	17	TRBJ2-2	CASSVQGQGDFTGELFF
TRBV6-5	-	14	TRBJ2-1	CASAGGSSYNEQFF
TRBV6-2/TRBV6-3	medium-sized	14	TRBJ1-1	CASSYKNLGQEAFF
TRBV4-1	medium-sized	17	TRBJ2-1	CASSQDEKGGSFTEQFF
TRBV20-1	-	13	TRBJ2-1	CSARDRGTNEQFF
TRBV7-9	-	15	TRBJ1-2	CASSGGQPANYGYTF
TRBV9	-	15	TRBJ1-1	CASSTIGGGPAEAFF
TRBV2	-	13	TRBJ2-1	CASTGRPYNEQFF
TRBV19	-	14	TRBJ2-1	CASSMRSGVNEQFF
TRBV23-1	-	20	TRBJ2-1	CASSHTGLAGGYSPYNEQFF
TRBV6-5	-	16	TRBJ1-2	CASSYSRQRQNYGYTF
TRBV7-2	medium-sized	13	TRBJ2-1	CASSLGTNWGQFF
TRBV14	-	16	TRBJ2-1	CASSHPDRGFYNEQFF
TRBV29-1	large	14	TRBJ2-1	CSVAAGGAYNEQFF
TRBV25-1	-	17	TRBJ2-5	CASSEIVRDRGVETQYF
TRBV20-1	-	13	TRBJ2-2	CSAIRGDTGELFF
TRBV9	-	13	TRBJ1-1	CASSALERGEAFF
TRBV10-2	medium-sized	14	TRBJ1-3	CASSPTGRQNTIYF
TRBV5-1	-	12	TRBJ2-1	CASSPARDEQFF
TRBV28	-	16	TRBJ2-4	CASRLAGGPAKNIQYF
TRBV19	-	13	TRBJ2-1	CASSQGPYNEQFF
TRBV14	-	13	TRBJ2-2	CASSQATTGELFF
TRBV5-5	-	12	TRBJ2-1	CASSSWRDEQFF
TRBV21-1	medium-sized	19	TRBJ2-2	CASSLTLVGRIANTGELFF
TRBV4-3	medium-sized	16	TRBJ2-7	CASSQDEGTGSYEQYF
TRBV6-6	-	13	TRBJ2-7	CASSYGTDYEQYF
TRBV20-1	medium-sized	14	TRBJ2-7	CSARGPEEDYEQYF
TRBV10-3	-	19	TRBJ2-7	CAISENAVAGGPGSYEQYF
TRBV19	-	15	TRBJ1-1	CASSSRTGGNTEAFF
TRBV5-4	-	14	TRBJ1-1	CASSLSDKITEAFF
TRBV20-1	-	18	TRBJ2-7	CSARGATGTSDYSYEQYF
TRBV5-1	-	14	TRBJ1-1	CASSLYQGNAEAFF
TRBV4-1	-	14	TRBJ1-1	CASSYKTENTEAFF
TRBV10-3	-	13	TRBJ1-2	CAISDPGQYGYTF
TRBV29-1	-	16	TRBJ2-2	CSVAYSSGGFTGELFF
TRBV7-8	-	15	TRBJ2-7	CASRPHQGPSYEQYF
TRBV12-3/TRBV12-4	-	14	TRBJ1-1	CASSPTTLNTEAFF
TRBV10-1	-	14	TRBJ2-5	CASSRGATEETQYF
TRBV11-2	-	16	TRBJ1-5	CASSSEGQGAGQPQHF
TRBV28	-	16	TRBJ2-3	CASSSRGGASTDTQYF
TRBV30	-	11	TRBJ2-5	CAWRLGETQYF